This T cell receptor (beta chain) came from a study of post-analysis software for immune sequencing data. Study details: As for disease course, relapsing-remitting, secondary progressive and progressive-relapsing multiple sclerosis were all included.

A few counts support this clonotype. Its antigen is currently unknown. Study-wide points: Roughly five TRBV segments appeared more often in patients than in controls, and TRBV5-6, TRBV5-1 and TRBV20-1 were among these. Significantly lower normalized Chao1 diversity was found in patients with multiple sclerosis relative to controls.

Tagging with unique molecular identifiers was a feature of the TCR beta cDNA libraries. There were roughly 0.9 to 10 million T cells, and about 540,000 cDNA molecules came from them. MiXCR, run by TCRdb on the PCR reads, gives a single entry per CDR3 protein. The data contain 550,000 to 700,000 distinct CDR3 sequences, 44% of them singletons. This CDR3 has 16 amino acids. Germline CDR1 and CDR2: SGHVS and FQNEAQ. V lost 5 bases and J 2 bases, leaving 17 bases between the germline ends. The sequencing input was blood. The receptor was derived from a girl aged 5-17 years with multiple sclerosis. V is TRBV7-8 and J is TRBJ2-3; either TRBD1 or TRBD2 may fit D (6 bases each). The CDR3 coding sequence is TGTGCCAGCAGCCGGCCTTGGGGGGCTTTCACAGATACGCAGTATTTT. Protein product: CASSRPWGAFTDTQYF. Full variable domain (rest looked up from reference TRBV7-8 and TRBJ2-3): GAGVSQSPRYKVAKRGQDVALRCDPISGHVSLFWYQQALGQGPEFLTYFQNEAQLDKSGLPSDRFFAERPEGSVSTLKIQRTQQEDSAVYLCASSRPWGAFTDTQYFGPGTRLTVL.